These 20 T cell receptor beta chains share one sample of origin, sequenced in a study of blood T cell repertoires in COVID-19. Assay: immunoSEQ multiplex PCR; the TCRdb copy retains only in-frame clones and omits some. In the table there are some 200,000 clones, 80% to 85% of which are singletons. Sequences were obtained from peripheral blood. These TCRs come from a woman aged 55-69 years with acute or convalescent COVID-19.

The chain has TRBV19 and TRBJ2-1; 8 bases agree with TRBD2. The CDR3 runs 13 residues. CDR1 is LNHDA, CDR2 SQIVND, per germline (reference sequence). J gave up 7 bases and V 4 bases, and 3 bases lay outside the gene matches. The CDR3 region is CASSTGGLNEQFF. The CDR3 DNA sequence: TGTGCCAGTAGTACGGGGGGGCTAAATGAGCAGTTCTTC. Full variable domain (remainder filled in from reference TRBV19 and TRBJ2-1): DGGITQSPKYLFRKEGQNVTLSCEQNLNHDAMYWYRQDPGQGLRLIYYSQIVNDFQKGDIAEGYSVSREKKESFPLTVTSAQKNPTAFYLCASSTGGLNEQFFGPGTRLTVL.

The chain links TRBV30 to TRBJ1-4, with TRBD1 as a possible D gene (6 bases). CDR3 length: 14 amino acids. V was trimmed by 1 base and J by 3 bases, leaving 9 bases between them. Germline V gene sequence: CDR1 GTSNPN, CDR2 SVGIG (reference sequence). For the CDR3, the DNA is TGTGCCTGGAGTGGGACAGACTCTAATGAAAAACTGTTTTTT. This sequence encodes CAWSGTDSNEKLFF.

CDR3 DNA sequence: TGTGCCTGGAGTGGAGGGAGTGCAACTAATGAAAAACTGTTTTTT. The encoded protein is CAWSGGSATNEKLFF. This sequence joins TRBV30 and TRBJ1-4; D ambiguous. This CDR3 region has 15 residues. V gave up 1 base and J gave up 0 bases, with 9 bases separating them. Per germline, CDR1 GTSNPN and CDR2 SVGIG (reference sequence).

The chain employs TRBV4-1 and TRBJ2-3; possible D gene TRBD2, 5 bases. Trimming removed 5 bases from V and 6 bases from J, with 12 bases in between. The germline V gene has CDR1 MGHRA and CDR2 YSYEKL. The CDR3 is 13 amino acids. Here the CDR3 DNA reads TGCGCCAGCAGCGCAACTAGGATGGATACGCAGTATTTT. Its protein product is CASSATRMDTQYF.

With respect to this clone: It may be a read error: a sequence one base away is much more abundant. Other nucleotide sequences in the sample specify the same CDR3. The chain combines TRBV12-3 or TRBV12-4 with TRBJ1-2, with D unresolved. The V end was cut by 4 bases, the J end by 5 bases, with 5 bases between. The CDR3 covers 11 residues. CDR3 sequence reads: CASSSGYGYTF. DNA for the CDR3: TGTGCCAGCAGTTCGGGATATGGCTACACCTTC.

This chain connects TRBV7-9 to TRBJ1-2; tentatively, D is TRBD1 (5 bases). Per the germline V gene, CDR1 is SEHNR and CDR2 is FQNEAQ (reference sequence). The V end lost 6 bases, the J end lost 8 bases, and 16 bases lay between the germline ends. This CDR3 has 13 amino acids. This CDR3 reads CASSPDIRQGYTF. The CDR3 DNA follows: TGTGCCAGCAGTCCCGATATTAGACAGGGCTACACCTTC.

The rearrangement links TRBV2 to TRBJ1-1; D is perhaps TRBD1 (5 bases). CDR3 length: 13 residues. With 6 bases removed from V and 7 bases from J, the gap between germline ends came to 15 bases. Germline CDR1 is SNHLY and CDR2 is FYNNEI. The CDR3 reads CASSAGTGIEAFF. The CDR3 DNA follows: TGTGCCAGCAGCGCCGGGACTGGAATTGAAGCTTTCTTT.

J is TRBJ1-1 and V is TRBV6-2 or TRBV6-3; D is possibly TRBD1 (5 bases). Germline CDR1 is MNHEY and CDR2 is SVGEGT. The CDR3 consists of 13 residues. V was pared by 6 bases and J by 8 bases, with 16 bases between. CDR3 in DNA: TGTGCCAGCAGCAGGGAGATCCTCCAGGAAGCTTTCTTT. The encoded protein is CASSREILQEAFF.

CDR3 protein: CASSSTQGSATDTQYF. DNA for the CDR3: TGTGCCAGCAGTAGTACACAGGGTAGTGCCACAGATACGCAGTATTTT. The rearrangement joins TRBV5-4 to TRBJ2-3; D perhaps matches TRBD1 (6 bases). There are 16 residues in the CDR3. V gave up 5 bases and J gave up 2 bases, with 18 bases separating them. Germline assignment: CDR1 SGHNT and CDR2 YYREEE (reference sequence).

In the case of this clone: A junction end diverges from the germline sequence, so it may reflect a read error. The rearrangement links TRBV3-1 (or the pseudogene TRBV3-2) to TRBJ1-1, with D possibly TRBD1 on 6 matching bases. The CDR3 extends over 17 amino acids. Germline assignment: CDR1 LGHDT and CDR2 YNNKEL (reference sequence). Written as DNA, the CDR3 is TGTGCCAGCAGCCAAGCGGTCCTACAGGGAGCGAACTCTGAAGCTTTCTTT. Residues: CASSQAVLQGANSEAFF.

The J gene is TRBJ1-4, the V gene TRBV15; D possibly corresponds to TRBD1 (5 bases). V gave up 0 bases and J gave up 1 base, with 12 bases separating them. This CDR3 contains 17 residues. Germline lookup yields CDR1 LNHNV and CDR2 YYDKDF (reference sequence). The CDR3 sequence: CATSREPKTGTNEKLFF. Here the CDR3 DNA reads TGTGCCACCAGCAGAGAACCGAAAACAGGAACTAATGAAAAACTGTTTTTT.

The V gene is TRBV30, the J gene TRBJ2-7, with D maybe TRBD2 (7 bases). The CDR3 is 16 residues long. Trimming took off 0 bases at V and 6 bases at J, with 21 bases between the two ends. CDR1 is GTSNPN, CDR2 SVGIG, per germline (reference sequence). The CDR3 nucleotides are TGTGCCTGGAGTGTAGGTCTGAAGGGGGGGCGGTCCGAGCAGTACTTC. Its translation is CAWSVGLKGGRSEQYF.

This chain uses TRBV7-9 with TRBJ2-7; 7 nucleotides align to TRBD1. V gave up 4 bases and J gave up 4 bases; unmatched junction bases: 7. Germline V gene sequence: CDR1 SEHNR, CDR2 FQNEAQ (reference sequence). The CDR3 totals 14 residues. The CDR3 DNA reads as TGTGCCAGCAGCTCTGGGACAGAGGGATACGAGCAGTACTTC. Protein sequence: CASSSGTEGYEQYF.

The DNA of the CDR3 is TGTGCCAGCAGCCCCCCCCCGGGACAGGGGTACACCGGGGAGCTGTTTTTT. It codes for CASSPPPGQGYTGELFF. J is TRBJ2-2 and V is TRBV7-9, with 10 positions matching TRBD1. This CDR3 comprises 17 residues. Looked up from germline, CDR1 is SEHNR and CDR2 is FQNEAQ (reference sequence). The J segment lost 3 bases and the V segment lost 5 bases, leaving 9 bases of the junction unmatched.

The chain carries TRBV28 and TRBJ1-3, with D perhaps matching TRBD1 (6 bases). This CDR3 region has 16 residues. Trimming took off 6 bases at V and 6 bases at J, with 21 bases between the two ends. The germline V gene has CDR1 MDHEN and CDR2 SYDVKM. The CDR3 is CASSRLPGTSENTIYF. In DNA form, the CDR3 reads TGTGCCAGCAGCCGACTACCCGGGACATCAGAAAACACCATATATTTT.

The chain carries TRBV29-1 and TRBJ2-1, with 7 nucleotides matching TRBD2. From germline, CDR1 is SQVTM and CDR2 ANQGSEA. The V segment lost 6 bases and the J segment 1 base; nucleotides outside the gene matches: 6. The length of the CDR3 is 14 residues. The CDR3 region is CSVGTSDSYNEQFF. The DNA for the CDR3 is TGCAGCGTCGGTACTAGCGATTCCTACAATGAGCAGTTCTTC.

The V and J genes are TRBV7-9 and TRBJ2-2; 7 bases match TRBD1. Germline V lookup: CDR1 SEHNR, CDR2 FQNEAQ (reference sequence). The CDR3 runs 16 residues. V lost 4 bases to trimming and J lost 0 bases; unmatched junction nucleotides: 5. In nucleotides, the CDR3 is TGTGCCAGCAGCTGGGGGCAGGGGGCGAACACCGGGGAGCTGTTTTTT. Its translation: CASSWGQGANTGELFF.

Here the CDR3 reads CASSSLAGGGTDTQYF. In DNA, the CDR3 is TGTGCCAGCAGCTCCTTAGCGGGGGGCGGCACAGATACGCAGTATTTT. This rearrangement joins TRBV7-2 to TRBJ2-3; 10 bases align to TRBD2. Germline V gene sequence: CDR1 SGHTA, CDR2 FQGNSA. The CDR3 has 16 amino acids. The V and J ends lost 4 bases and 1 base, in that order; junction bases with no gene match: 5.

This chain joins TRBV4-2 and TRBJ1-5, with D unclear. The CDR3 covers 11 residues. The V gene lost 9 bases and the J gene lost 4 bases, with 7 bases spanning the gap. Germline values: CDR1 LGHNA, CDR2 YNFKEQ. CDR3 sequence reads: CASPLNQPQHF. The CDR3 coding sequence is TGTGCCAGTCCCCTTAATCAGCCCCAGCATTTT.

Here the CDR3 DNA reads TGTGCCAGCAGCTTAGAAGGCAGGGGCCCCTTTTTAGGAGGCTACACCTTC. Encoded protein: CASSLEGRGPFLGGYTF. V usage is TRBV13 and J usage is TRBJ1-2; possible D gene TRBD1, 6 bases. In germline, CDR1 is PRHDT, CDR2 FYEKMQ (reference sequence). This CDR3 has 17 residues. Trimming shortened V by 1 base and J by 8 bases, and 23 bases separated the two germline ends.